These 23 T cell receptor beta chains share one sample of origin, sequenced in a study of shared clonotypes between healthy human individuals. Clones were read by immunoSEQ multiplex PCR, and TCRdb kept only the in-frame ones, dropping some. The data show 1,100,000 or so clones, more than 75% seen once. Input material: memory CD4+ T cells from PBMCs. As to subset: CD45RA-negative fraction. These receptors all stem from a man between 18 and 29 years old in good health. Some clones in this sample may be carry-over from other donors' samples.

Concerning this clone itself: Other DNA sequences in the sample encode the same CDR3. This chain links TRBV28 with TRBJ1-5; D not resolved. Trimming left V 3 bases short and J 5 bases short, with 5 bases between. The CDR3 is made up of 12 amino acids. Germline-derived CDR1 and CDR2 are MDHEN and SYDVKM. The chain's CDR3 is CASSLSHQPQHF. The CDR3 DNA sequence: TGTGCCAGCAGTTTGTCACATCAGCCCCAGCATTTT. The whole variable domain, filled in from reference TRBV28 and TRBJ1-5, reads DVKVTQSSRYLVKRTGEKVFLECVQDMDHENMFWYRQDPGLGLRLIYFSYDVKMKEKGDIPEGYSVSREKKERFSLILESASTNQTSMYLCASSLSHQPQHFGDGTRLSIL.

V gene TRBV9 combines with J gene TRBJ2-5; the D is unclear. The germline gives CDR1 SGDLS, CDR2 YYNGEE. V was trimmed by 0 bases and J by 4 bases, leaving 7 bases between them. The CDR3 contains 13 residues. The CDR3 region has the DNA TGTGCCAGCAGCGTAGACAAATCAGAGACCCAGTACTTC. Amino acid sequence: CASSVDKSETQYF. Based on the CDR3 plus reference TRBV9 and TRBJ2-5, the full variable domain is DSGVTQTPKHLITATGQRVTLRCSPRSGDLSVYWYQQSLDQGLQFLIQYYNGEERAKGNILERFSAQQFPDLHSELNLSSLELGDSALYFCASSVDKSETQYFGPGTRLLVL.

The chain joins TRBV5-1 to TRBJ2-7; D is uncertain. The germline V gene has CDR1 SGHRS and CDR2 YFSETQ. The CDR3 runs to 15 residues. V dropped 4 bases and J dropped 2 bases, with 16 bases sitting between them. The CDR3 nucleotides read TGCGCCAGCAGCGTAGCCGGGTCCTTTACCTACGAGCAGTACTTC. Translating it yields CASSVAGSFTYEQYF.

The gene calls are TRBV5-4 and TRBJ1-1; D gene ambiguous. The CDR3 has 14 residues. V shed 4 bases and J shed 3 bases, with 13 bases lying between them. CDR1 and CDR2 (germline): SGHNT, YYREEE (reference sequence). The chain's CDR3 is CASSVVDLDTEAFF. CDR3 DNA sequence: TGTGCCAGCAGCGTCGTTGACCTGGACACTGAAGCTTTCTTT. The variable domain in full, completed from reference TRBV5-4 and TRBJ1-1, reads ETGVTQSPTHLIKTRGQQVTLRCSSQSGHNTVSWYQQALGQGPQFIFQYYREEENGRGNFPPRFSGLQFPNYSSELNVNALELDDSALYLCASSVVDLDTEAFFGQGTRLTVV.

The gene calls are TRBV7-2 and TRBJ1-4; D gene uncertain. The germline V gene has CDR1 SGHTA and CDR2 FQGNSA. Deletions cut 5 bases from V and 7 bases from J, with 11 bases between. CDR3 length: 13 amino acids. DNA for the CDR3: TGTGCCAGCAGCCCCGGATGGGGTGAAAAACTGTTTTTT. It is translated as CASSPGWGEKLFF.

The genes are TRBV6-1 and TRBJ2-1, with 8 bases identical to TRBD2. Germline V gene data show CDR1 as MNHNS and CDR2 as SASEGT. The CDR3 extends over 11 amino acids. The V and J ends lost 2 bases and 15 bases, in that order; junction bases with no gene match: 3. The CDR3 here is CASSESGSRFF. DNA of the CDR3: TGTGCCAGCAGTGAAAGCGGGAGTAGGTTCTTC.

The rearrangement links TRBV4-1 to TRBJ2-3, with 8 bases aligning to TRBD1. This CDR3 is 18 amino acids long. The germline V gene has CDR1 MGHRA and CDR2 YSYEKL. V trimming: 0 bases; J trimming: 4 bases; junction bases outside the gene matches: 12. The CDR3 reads CASSQEAPDRVRPDTQYF. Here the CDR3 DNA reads TGCGCCAGCAGCCAAGAGGCCCCGGACAGGGTACGGCCAGATACGCAGTATTTT.

The DNA of the CDR3 is TGTGCCAGCAGCCAGGGAGGGACAGGGGGCACTGAAGCTTTCTTT. Translated, it gives CASSQGGTGGTEAFF. The genes are TRBV9 and TRBJ1-1; 11 nucleotides match TRBD1. The germline CDR1 and CDR2 sequences are SGDLS and YYNGEE. This CDR3 comprises 15 residues. V shed 4 bases, J shed 4 bases, and the junction held 6 bases outside the gene matches.

For the CDR3, the DNA is TGCGCCAGCAGCTCCCCGCCCCAAGAGACCCAGTACTTC. Residues: CASSSPPQETQYF. This rearrangement joins TRBV5-1 to TRBJ2-5; D gene uncertain. Trimming shortened V by 3 bases and J by 1 base, and 7 bases separated the two germline ends. CDR3 length: 13 residues. Germline V CDR1 and CDR2: SGHRS, YFSETQ. Filled out from reference TRBV5-1 and TRBJ2-5, the complete variable domain reads KAGVTQTPRYLIKTRGQQVTLSCSPISGHRSVSWYQQTPGQGLQFLFEYFSETQRNKGNFPGRFSGRQFSNSRSEMNVSTLELGDSALYLCASSSPPQETQYFGPGTRLLVL.

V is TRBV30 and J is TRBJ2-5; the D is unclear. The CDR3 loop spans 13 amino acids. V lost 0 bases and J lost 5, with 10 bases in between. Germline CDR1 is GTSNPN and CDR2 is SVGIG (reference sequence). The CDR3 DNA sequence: TGTGCCTGGAGTGTACGGGCTGTCGAGACCCAGTACTTC. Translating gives CAWSVRAVETQYF.

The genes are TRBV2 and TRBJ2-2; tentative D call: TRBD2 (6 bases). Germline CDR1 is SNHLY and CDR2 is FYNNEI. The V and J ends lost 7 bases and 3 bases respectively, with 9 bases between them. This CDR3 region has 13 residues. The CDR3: CASKGTYTGELFF. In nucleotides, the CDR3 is TGTGCCAGCAAAGGGACTTACACCGGGGAGCTGTTTTTT.

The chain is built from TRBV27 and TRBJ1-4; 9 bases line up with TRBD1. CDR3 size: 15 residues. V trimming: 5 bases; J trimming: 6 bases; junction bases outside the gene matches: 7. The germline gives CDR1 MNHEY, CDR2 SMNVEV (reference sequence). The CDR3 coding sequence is TGTGCCAGCAGTCGCCGGGACAGGGTTGATGAAAAACTGTTTTTT. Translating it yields CASSRRDRVDEKLFF.

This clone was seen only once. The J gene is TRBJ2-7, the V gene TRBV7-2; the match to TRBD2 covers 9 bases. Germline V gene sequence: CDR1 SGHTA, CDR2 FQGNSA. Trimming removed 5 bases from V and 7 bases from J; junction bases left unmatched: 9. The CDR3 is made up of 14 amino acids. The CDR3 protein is CASSQTSGLIEQYF. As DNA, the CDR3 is TGTGCCAGCAGCCAGACTAGCGGTCTTATTGAGCAGTACTTC.

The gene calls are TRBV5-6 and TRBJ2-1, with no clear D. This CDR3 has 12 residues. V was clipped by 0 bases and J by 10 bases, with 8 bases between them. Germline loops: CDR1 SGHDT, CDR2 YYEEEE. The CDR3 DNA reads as TGTGCCAGCAGCTTGGTTGGTAGGGAGCAGTTCTTC. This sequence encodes CASSLVGREQFF.

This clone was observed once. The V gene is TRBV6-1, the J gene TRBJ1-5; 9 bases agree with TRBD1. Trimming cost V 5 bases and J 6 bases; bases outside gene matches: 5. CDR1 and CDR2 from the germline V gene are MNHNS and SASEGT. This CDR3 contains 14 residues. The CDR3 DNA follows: TGTGCCAGCAGTTGGGACAGGGACGGTCAGCCCCAGCATTTT. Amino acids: CASSWDRDGQPQHF.

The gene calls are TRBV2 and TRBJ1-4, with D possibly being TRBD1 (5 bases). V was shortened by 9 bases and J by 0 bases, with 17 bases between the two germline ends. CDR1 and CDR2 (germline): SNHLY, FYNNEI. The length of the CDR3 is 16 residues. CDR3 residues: CARSFTDSATNEKLFF. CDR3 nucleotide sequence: TGTGCCAGATCTTTTACCGACAGTGCAACTAATGAAAAACTGTTTTTT.

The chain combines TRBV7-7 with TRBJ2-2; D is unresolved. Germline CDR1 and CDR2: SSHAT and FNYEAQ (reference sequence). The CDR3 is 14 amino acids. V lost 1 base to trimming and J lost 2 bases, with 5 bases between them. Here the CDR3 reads CASSLGGNTGELFF. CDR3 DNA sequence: TGTGCCAGCAGCTTAGGGGGAAACACCGGGGAGCTGTTTTTT.

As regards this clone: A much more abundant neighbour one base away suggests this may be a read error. The CDR3 coding sequence is TGCGCCAGCAGCCCTCTAGCGGGAGCCTACAATGAGCAGTTCTTC. Translation: CASSPLAGAYNEQFF. The chain recombines TRBV4-3 with TRBJ2-1, with 10 bases identical to TRBD2. The ends lost 4 bases at V and 2 bases at J; junction bases unmatched: 2. The CDR3 is 15 residues long. Germline-derived CDR1 and CDR2 are LGHNA and YSLEER.

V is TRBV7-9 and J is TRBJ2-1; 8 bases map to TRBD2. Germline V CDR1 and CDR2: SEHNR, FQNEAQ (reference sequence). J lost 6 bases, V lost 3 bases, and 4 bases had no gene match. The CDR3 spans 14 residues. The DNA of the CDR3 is TGTGCCAGCAGCTTTGGGACTAGTGGCAATGAGCAGTTCTTC. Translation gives CASSFGTSGNEQFF.

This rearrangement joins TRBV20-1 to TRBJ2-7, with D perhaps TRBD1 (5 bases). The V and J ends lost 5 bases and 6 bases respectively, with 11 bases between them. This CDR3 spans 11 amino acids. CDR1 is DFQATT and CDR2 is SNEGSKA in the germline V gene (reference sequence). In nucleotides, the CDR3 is TGCAGTGCTTCCTCGACAGTCGAGCAGTACTTC. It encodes CSASSTVEQYF.

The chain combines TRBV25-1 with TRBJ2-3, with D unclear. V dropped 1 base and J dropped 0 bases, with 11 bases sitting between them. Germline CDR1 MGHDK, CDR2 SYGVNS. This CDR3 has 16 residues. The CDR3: CASSESSQLSTDTQYF. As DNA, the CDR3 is TGTGCCAGCAGTGAATCGAGTCAGCTTAGCACAGATACGCAGTATTTT. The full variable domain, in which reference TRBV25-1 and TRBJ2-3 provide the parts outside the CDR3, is EADIYQTPRYLVIGTGKKITLECSQTMGHDKMYWYQQDPGMELHLIHYSYGVNSTEKGDLSSESTVSRIRTEHFPLTLESARPSHTSQYLCASSESSQLSTDTQYFGPGTRLTVL.

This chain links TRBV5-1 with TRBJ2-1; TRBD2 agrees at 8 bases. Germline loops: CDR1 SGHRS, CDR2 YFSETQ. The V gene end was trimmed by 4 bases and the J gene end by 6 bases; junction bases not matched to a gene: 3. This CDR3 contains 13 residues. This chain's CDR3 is CASSQGLGNEQFF. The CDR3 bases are TGCGCCAGCAGCCAGGGACTAGGCAATGAGCAGTTCTTC.

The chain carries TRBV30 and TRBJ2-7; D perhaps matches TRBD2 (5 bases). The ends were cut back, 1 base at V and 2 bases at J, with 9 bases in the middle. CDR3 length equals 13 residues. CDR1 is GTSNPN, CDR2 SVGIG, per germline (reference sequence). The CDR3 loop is CAWSGENPYEQYF. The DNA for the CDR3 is TGTGCCTGGAGTGGGGAGAACCCCTACGAGCAGTACTTC. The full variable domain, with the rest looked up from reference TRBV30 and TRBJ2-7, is SQTIHQWPATLVQPVGSPLSLECTVEGTSNPNLYWYRQAAGRGLQLLFYSVGIGQISSEVPQNLSASRPQDRQFILSSKKLLLSDSGFYLCAWSGENPYEQYFGPGTRLTVT.